Listed here are 8 T cell receptor beta chains from one sample, sequenced in a study of OX40 agonist ivuxolimab in advanced cancers. The receptor library was made with the immunoSEQ multiplex PCR assay. The source is immuneACCESS, and TCRdb retained only in-frame sequences with V and J called. Part of the clones is not carried over; for the studies checked, unresolved V genes explain less than half of this, and the remainder is unexplained. The sample profile shows about 51,000 clones; 60% to 80% of them were found once. The biggest ten clones account for approximately 2% of the sample. The starting material was CD4+ or CD8+ T cells sorted from blood, obtained in a trial of the OX40 agonist ivuxolimab. These receptors all come from an adult with an advanced solid tumor such as melanoma, head and neck, liver or kidney cancer.

The CDR3 loop is CASNRASATNEKLFF. CDR3 nucleotide sequence: TGTGCCAGCAACAGGGCGTCCGCAACTAATGAAAAACTGTTTTTT. The J gene is TRBJ1-4, the V gene TRBV6-6; D perhaps matches TRBD1 (6 bases). V lost 7 bases to trimming and J lost 0 bases, with 12 bases between them. Germline loops: CDR1 MNHNY, CDR2 SVGAGI (reference sequence). The CDR3 extends over 15 amino acids.

The rearrangement links TRBV6-1 to TRBJ2-3; the match to TRBD1 covers 8 bases. Germline V gene sequence: CDR1 MNHNS, CDR2 SASEGT. Germline trimming cut 3 bases from V and 6 bases from J; bases unmatched to any gene: 2. This CDR3 has 13 residues. DNA of the CDR3: TGTGCCAGCAGTGACTACAGGGGGGATACGCAGTATTTT. This sequence encodes CASSDYRGDTQYF.

This chain uses TRBV6-5 with TRBJ1-2; weak D call: TRBD1 (5 bases). This CDR3 region has 14 residues. CDR1 and CDR2 from the germline V gene are MNHEY and SVGAGI. The V and J ends lost 0 bases and 6 bases respectively, with 11 bases between them. The CDR3 sequence is CASSYSAGIDGYTF. CDR3 in DNA: TGTGCCAGCAGTTACTCGGCAGGGATAGATGGCTACACCTTC.

The genes are TRBV27 and TRBJ2-7; D unresolved. Between the trimmed V and J ends, which lost 8 bases and 0 bases, there was a span of 5 bases. The germline CDR1 and CDR2 sequences are MNHEY and SMNVEV (reference sequence). This CDR3 is built from 11 residues. The CDR3 sequence: CASRRSYEQYF. The CDR3 nucleotides read TGTGCCAGCCGTCGCTCCTACGAGCAGTACTTC.

The V and J genes are TRBV18 and TRBJ2-7; TRBD1 matches 8 bases. The CDR3 contains 14 residues. V gave up 3 bases and J gave up 5 bases; unmatched junction bases: 6. The germline V gene encodes CDR1 KGHSH and CDR2 LQKENI. CDR3 sequence reads: CASSPGTGGDEQYF. In DNA form, the CDR3 reads TGTGCCAGCTCACCTGGGACAGGAGGCGACGAGCAGTACTTC.

This chain connects TRBV9 to TRBJ2-5; 8 nucleotides match TRBD2. The CDR3 consists of 15 residues. Germline CDR1 is SGDLS and CDR2 is YYNGEE. V trimming: 2 bases; J trimming: 4 bases; junction bases outside the gene matches: 7. The CDR3: CASSVSGTSGETQYF. For the CDR3, the DNA is TGTGCCAGCAGCGTTTCCGGGACTAGTGGAGAGACCCAGTACTTC.

This clone appeared a few times. The rearrangement joins TRBV20-1 to TRBJ1-2; D not resolved. The V gene's germline CDR1 is DFQATT and CDR2 SNEGSKA (reference sequence). With 4 bases removed from V and 7 bases from J, the gap between germline ends came to 7 bases. This CDR3 contains 10 residues. CDR3 loop: CSAKWLGYTF. The CDR3 DNA follows: TGCAGTGCTAAATGGCTTGGCTACACCTTC.

This sequence joins TRBV30 and TRBJ2-1, with TRBD1 matching 7 bases. Trimming at V came to 4 bases and at J to 4 bases, leaving 10 bases not matched to a gene. From germline, CDR1 is GTSNPN and CDR2 SVGIG (reference sequence). The length of the CDR3 is 15 residues. CDR3 protein: CAWTRDSGDYNEQFF. CDR3 bases: TGTGCCTGGACTCGGGACAGTGGGGATTACAATGAGCAGTTCTTC.